This entry lists 21 T cell receptor beta chains sequenced from one sample in a study of memory CD4+ T cells and cytomegalovirus serostatus (dated by TCRdb to the late 2010s). Receptor libraries were prepared by the immunoSEQ multiplex PCR assay. The table comes from immuneACCESS by way of TCRdb, which keeps in-frame sequences with V and J called. Part of the clones is missing from these tables; in studies checked, under half for an unresolved V gene and the rest for unknown reasons. The sample profile shows about 96,000 clones; 80% of them were found once. Around 3.6% of the sample lies in the top ten. Single viable CD3+CD4+CD8-CD45RO+ cells were sorted as memory CD4+ T cells on a FACSAria II. The specimen sequenced was memory CD4+ T cells from blood. All receptors derive from an adult in good health and CMV-seropositive.

The chain employs TRBV28 and TRBJ2-7; 7 positions agree with TRBD1. The J segment lost 0 bases and the V segment lost 6 bases, leaving 8 bases of the junction unmatched. Germline assignment: CDR1 MDHEN and CDR2 SYDVKM. The CDR3 runs to 15 residues. The CDR3 spells CASRQQGFLSYEQYF. The CDR3 bases are TGTGCCAGCAGACAACAGGGGTTTCTCTCCTACGAGCAGTACTTC.

V gene TRBV7-8 combines with J gene TRBJ2-1; D possibly corresponds to TRBD2 (6 bases). CDR3 length: 14 residues. Trimming removed 1 base from V and 9 bases from J, with 13 bases in between. Germline-derived CDR1 and CDR2 are SGHVS and FQNEAQ. The CDR3 bases are TGTGCCAGCAGCTTAGTTTCGGTGGGGGGTGAGCAGTTCTTC. Protein product: CASSLVSVGGEQFF. The whole variable domain, filled in from reference TRBV7-8 and TRBJ2-1, reads GAGVSQSPRYKVAKRGQDVALRCDPISGHVSLFWYQQALGQGPEFLTYFQNEAQLDKSGLPSDRFFAERPEGSVSTLKIQRTQQEDSAVYLCASSLVSVGGEQFFGPGTRLTVL.

The J gene is TRBJ1-4, the V gene TRBV2; no reliable D call. Trimming took off 4 bases at V and 6 bases at J, with 15 bases between the two ends. Germline values: CDR1 SNHLY, CDR2 FYNNEI. The CDR3 is made up of 15 amino acids. The CDR3: CASSAQGQRDEKLFF. The CDR3 nucleotides are TGTGCCAGCAGTGCCCAAGGGCAGAGGGATGAAAAACTGTTTTTT.

This chain joins TRBV5-3 and TRBJ1-2; D remains ambiguous. TRBV5-3 qualifies as an ORF whose function is uncertain. The germline V and J ends were trimmed by 0 bases and 0 bases, with 21 bases remaining between them. CDR3 length equals 19 residues. CDR3 loop: CARSLGEVPPAGTNYGYTF. The CDR3 nucleotides read TGTGCCAGAAGCTTGGGGGAGGTCCCTCCGGCGGGAACTAACTATGGCTACACCTTC.

The chain employs TRBV2 and TRBJ2-5; TRBD1 is a possible D gene (5 bases). V was clipped by 4 bases and J by 3 bases, with 12 bases between them. Germline CDR1 is SNHLY and CDR2 is FYNNEI. This CDR3 is built from 14 residues. DNA for the CDR3: TGTGCCAGCAGTGTGGGTAGGGGTGAAGAGACCCAGTACTTC. Protein sequence: CASSVGRGEETQYF.

The CDR3 reads CASTRADQPQHF. In nucleotides, the CDR3 is TGTGCCAGTACAAGAGCTGATCAGCCCCAGCATTTT. The rearrangement uses TRBV28 and TRBJ1-5, with unresolved D. The CDR3 is 12 amino acids. V lost 9 bases, J lost 5 bases, and 11 bases lay in between. Germline V gene lookup returns CDR1 MDHEN and CDR2 SYDVKM.

V gene TRBV7-9 combines with J gene TRBJ2-1, with TRBD1 matching 9 bases. The CDR3 totals 14 residues. V gave up 4 bases and J gave up 7 bases; unmatched junction bases: 5. Germline V gene lookup returns CDR1 SEHNR and CDR2 FQNEAQ (reference sequence). The CDR3 region is CASSYGTGINEQFF. For the CDR3, the DNA is TGTGCCAGCAGCTACGGGACAGGGATAAATGAGCAGTTCTTC.

This rearrangement joins TRBV9 to TRBJ2-5; a possible D gene is TRBD1 (6 bases). Trimming removed 1 base from V and 5 bases from J, with 15 bases in between. The CDR3 length is 15 residues. Germline CDR1 reads SGDLS; CDR2 reads YYNGEE. The CDR3 region is CASSVSVGGRETQYF. As DNA, the CDR3 is TGTGCCAGCAGCGTATCGGTTGGGGGCCGGGAGACCCAGTACTTC.

The V gene is TRBV7-2, the J gene TRBJ1-2; possible D gene TRBD1, 5 bases. Between the trimmed V and J ends, which lost 4 bases and 4 bases, there was a span of 10 bases. Germline V gene data show CDR1 as SGHTA and CDR2 as FQGNSA. There are 13 residues in the CDR3. The CDR3 DNA reads TGTGCCAGCAGCTCCTACAGGAGCTATGGCTACACCTTC. This translates into CASSSYRSYGYTF.

The rearrangement joins TRBV7-9 to TRBJ1-2; TRBD1 might be the D (5 bases). This CDR3 is 14 amino acids long. V was pared by 3 bases and J by 4 bases, with 12 bases between. CDR1 and CDR2 from the germline V gene are SEHNR and FQNEAQ (reference sequence). The CDR3 coding sequence is TGTGCCAGCAGCTTCGGGGGGGGGACCTATGGCTACACCTTC. Translation: CASSFGGGTYGYTF.

The rearrangement links TRBV5-6 to TRBJ2-7; a weak D match, TRBD1 (6 bases). From germline, CDR1 is SGHDT and CDR2 YYEEEE. With 0 bases removed from V and 3 bases from J, the gap between germline ends came to 7 bases. This CDR3 contains 13 residues. The CDR3 region is CASSLGTDYEQYF. The CDR3, as DNA: TGTGCCAGCAGCTTGGGGACAGACTACGAGCAGTACTTC.

The chain combines TRBV6-6 with TRBJ1-5; 9 nucleotides match TRBD1. CDR1 MNHNY and CDR2 SVGAGI come from the germline V gene (reference sequence). The V segment lost 5 bases and the J segment 0 bases; nucleotides outside the gene matches: 5. The CDR3 contains 16 residues. The CDR3 DNA is TGTGCCAGCAGTACTGGGACAGGGTATAGCAATCAGCCCCAGCATTTT. This translates into CASSTGTGYSNQPQHF.

This clone was seen more than once but under ten times. V gene TRBV5-1 combines with J gene TRBJ1-2, with TRBD1 as a possible D gene (5 bases). Per germline, CDR1 SGHRS and CDR2 YFSETQ. This CDR3 is built from 12 residues. With 4 bases removed from V and 8 bases from J, the gap between germline ends came to 12 bases. The CDR3 DNA reads as TGCGCCAGCAGCACACAAAGGGGCGGCTACACCTTC. Translating gives CASSTQRGGYTF.

The genes are TRBV5-8 and TRBJ2-3, with 7 bases aligning to TRBD1. From germline, CDR1 is SGHTS and CDR2 YDEGEE. The CDR3 totals 15 residues. Trimming cost V 0 bases and J 4 bases; bases outside gene matches: 5. CDR3 protein: CASSLGAGGADTQYF. The CDR3 DNA is TGTGCCAGCAGCTTGGGGGCAGGGGGAGCAGATACGCAGTATTTT.

This clone was counted only a few times. The gene calls are TRBV19 and TRBJ1-1, with 9 bases fitting TRBD1. This CDR3 contains 14 residues. V was pared by 5 bases and J by 1 base, with 2 bases of the junction left unmatched. Germline lookup yields CDR1 LNHDA and CDR2 SQIVND (reference sequence). The CDR3, as DNA: TGTGCCAGTAGTGTGGACAGGGGGAACACTGAAGCTTTCTTT. As protein: CASSVDRGNTEAFF.

The chain is built from TRBV28 and TRBJ1-4; D gene ambiguous. The CDR3 loop spans 12 amino acids. V lost 8 bases to trimming and J lost 8 bases, with 12 bases between them. Per germline, CDR1 MDHEN and CDR2 SYDVKM. The CDR3 protein is CASLTKGEKLFF. CDR3 DNA sequence: TGTGCCAGCCTTACGAAAGGGGAAAAACTGTTTTTT.

V usage is TRBV2 and J usage is TRBJ2-7; D remains unclear. Looked up from germline, CDR1 is SNHLY and CDR2 is FYNNEI. The CDR3 totals 11 residues. Trimming took 3 bases from V and 5 from J, leaving 5 bases between them. For the CDR3, the DNA is TGTGCCAGCAGTGAGTTGGACGAGCAGTACTTC. Translation: CASSELDEQYF.

As concerns this clone: Other DNA variants within this sample encode the same CDR3. The rearrangement uses TRBV18 and TRBJ2-7, with D perhaps matching TRBD1 (5 bases). The CDR3 covers 14 residues. Deletions cut 5 bases from V and 0 bases from J, with 11 bases between. CDR1 and CDR2 from the germline V gene are KGHSH and LQKENI. In DNA, the CDR3 is TGTGCCAGCTCAACAGGACAAAGCTCCTACGAGCAGTACTTC. It encodes CASSTGQSSYEQYF.

This chain uses TRBV29-1 with TRBJ2-2; 11 bases are shared with TRBD1. V was pared by 7 bases and J by 6 bases, with 10 bases of the junction left unmatched. Germline CDR1 is SQVTM and CDR2 is ANQGSEA. CDR3 length equals 15 residues. Here the CDR3 DNA reads TGCAGCGCCGCCGGACAGGGGGCCGTCCCCGGGGAGCTGTTTTTT. Encoded protein: CSAAGQGAVPGELFF.

The chain has TRBV18 and TRBJ1-2; tentatively, D is TRBD1 (5 bases). Trimming took off 2 bases at V and 3 bases at J, with 16 bases between the two ends. This CDR3 is 16 amino acids long. Germline CDR1 reads KGHSH; CDR2 reads LQKENI. This CDR3 reads CASSPVRQGSDYGYTF. CDR3 sequence (DNA): TGTGCCAGCTCACCAGTAAGGCAGGGTAGCGACTATGGCTACACCTTC.

This clone occurred once. CDR3 loop: CATSRALSGASNQPQHF. As DNA, the CDR3 is TGTGCCACCAGCAGGGCTCTAAGCGGGGCTAGCAATCAGCCCCAGCATTTT. The J gene is TRBJ1-5, the V gene TRBV15, with a possible D match to TRBD1 (5 bases). The V gene lost 3 bases and the J gene lost 0 bases, with 15 bases spanning the gap. This CDR3 is 17 amino acids long. Germline assignment: CDR1 LNHNV and CDR2 YYDKDF (reference sequence).